Below, one T cell receptor (beta chain) is given with its context. Its specificity is unknown. The sample belongs to a study of Ad26.COV2.S vaccination and SARS-CoV-2 variants. Across the study: Each vaccinee took Ad26.COV2.S intramuscularly, once or twice 56 days apart.

Specified treatment: some 20 received Ad26.COV2.S at low or high dose, single or two shots; 5 received placebo; per-sample allocation not given. Samples came from day 63 after the first vaccine or placebo injection. Sequencing was performed with immunoSEQ multiplex PCR; in TCRdb, only in-frame clones are kept and a portion is missing. Of about 400,000 clones listed, approximately 91% are singletons. Findings and caveats of the study: The study found similar non-spike TCR breadth in vaccine and placebo recipients. Post-vaccination spike-specific CD8+ and CD4+ T cell responses reportedly had substantial breadth.

The length of the CDR3 is 13 residues. Losses at the gene ends were 6 bases for V and 7 bases for J; bases not matched to a gene: 3. Germline V gives CDR1 MNHEY, CDR2 SMNVEV (reference sequence). This clonotype was obtained from a person aged 18 to 59 who received the Ad26.COV2.S COVID-19 vaccine or a placebo. Sequenced material: peripheral blood, taken in a trial of Ad26.COV2.S vaccine versus placebo. The rearrangement joins TRBV27 to TRBJ2-1, with 10 bases identical to TRBD2. CDR3: CASRGSGRNEQFF. DNA for the CDR3: TGTGCCAGCAGGGGTAGCGGGAGGAATGAGCAGTTCTTC.